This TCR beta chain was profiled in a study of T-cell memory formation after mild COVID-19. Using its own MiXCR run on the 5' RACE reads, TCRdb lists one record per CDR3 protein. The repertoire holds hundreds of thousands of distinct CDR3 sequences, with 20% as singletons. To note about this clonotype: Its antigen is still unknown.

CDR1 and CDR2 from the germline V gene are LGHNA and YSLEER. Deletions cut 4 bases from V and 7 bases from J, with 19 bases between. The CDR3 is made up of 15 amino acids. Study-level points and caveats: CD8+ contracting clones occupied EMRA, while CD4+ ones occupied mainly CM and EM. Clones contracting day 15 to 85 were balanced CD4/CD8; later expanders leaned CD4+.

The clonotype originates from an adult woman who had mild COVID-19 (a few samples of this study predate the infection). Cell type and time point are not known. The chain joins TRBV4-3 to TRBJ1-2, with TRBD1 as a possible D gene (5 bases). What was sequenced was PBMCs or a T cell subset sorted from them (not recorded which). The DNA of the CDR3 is TGCGCCAGCAGCCGAGAGGGAGGGGAGGCAGGTGGCTACACCTTC. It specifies CASSREGGEAGGYTF.